The sequence of this T cell receptor beta chain was determined in a study of T cell clonotyping in hematopoietic cell transplantation. The protocol was immunoSEQ multiplex PCR, while the TCRdb copy is restricted to in-frame clones and leaves out a portion. The sample has roughly 13,000 clones; around three quarters are singletons. V shed 2 bases and J shed 7 bases, with 15 bases lying between them. The length of the CDR3 is 14 residues. Germline CDR1 is MNHEY and CDR2 is SMNVEV (reference sequence). The TCR comes from a male patient aged 55-69 years who had an allogeneic stem cell transplant from an unrelated donor, so the T cells may come from the graft donor. Some clones in this sample may be carry-over from other donors' samples. This sequence joins TRBV27 and TRBJ2-7; the D gene could be TRBD1 or TRBD2 (5 bases each). Sample: peripheral blood mononuclear cells, taken 180 days after allogeneic stem cell transplant. The CDR3 DNA reads TGTGCCAGCAGTTTAGGGGGTCCGGGAAGAGAGCAGTACTTC. It is translated as CASSLGGPGREQYF.